The 5 T cell receptor beta chains presented below share a single source sample, sequenced in a study of Graves' ophthalmopathy and Graves' hyperthyroidism. RNA served as the template for amplifying TCR beta CDR3 regions. RT-PCR with HTBI primers came first, then second-round multiplex PCR. TCRdb reanalysed the multiplex PCR reads using MiXCR and keeps one entry per CDR3 protein. Counted here are roughly 1.1 million distinct CDR3 sequences, about two fifths occurring once; the ten biggest clones make up around 10%. The sequenced sample consisted of peripheral blood or thyroid tissue (not recorded which). The receptors stem from an adult man with Graves' hyperthyroidism.

The table lists this clonotype with a few counts. The V call is TRBV25-1, the J call TRBJ2-3; D is possibly TRBD1 or TRBD2 (6 bases each). The V and J ends lost 1 base and 5 bases respectively, with 10 bases between them. CDR3 length: 14 amino acids. Germline V gene lookup returns CDR1 MGHDK and CDR2 SYGVNS. CDR3 nucleotide sequence: TGTGCCAGCAGTGAATGGGGGGCAGAAGATACGCAGTATTTT. Its protein product is CASSEWGAEDTQYF.

There are many counts of this clonotype. As DNA, the CDR3 is TGTGCCAGCAGCTTAGAGTCCCGGTTCCCAACTGGTAGACCTAACTACGAGCAGTACTTC. Its translation is CASSLESRFPTGRPNYEQYF. The chain employs TRBV7-9 and TRBJ2-7, with D unresolved. This CDR3 spans 20 amino acids. CDR1 and CDR2 (germline): SEHNR, FQNEAQ (reference sequence). V shed 1 base and J shed 3 bases, with 28 bases lying between them.

This clonotype was counted at least ten times. This chain connects TRBV9 to TRBJ1-6; 7 bases fit TRBD1. J was trimmed by 1 base and V by 4 bases; bases with no gene match: 2. The length of the CDR3 is 15 residues. The germline CDR1 and CDR2 sequences are SGDLS and YYNGEE. The CDR3 sequence is CASSSQGSYNSPLHF. The CDR3 nucleotides are TGTGCCAGCAGCTCACAGGGGTCCTATAATTCACCCCTCCACTTT.

This clonotype occurred many times. This chain links TRBV10-3 with TRBJ1-1; TRBD1 agrees at 9 bases. After removal of 8 bases from V and 0 bases from J, the junction contained 1 base not matched to a gene. CDR3 length equals 13 residues. In germline, CDR1 is ENHRY, CDR2 SYGVKD. CDR3 loop: CAIWDRVNTEAFF. The CDR3 DNA sequence: TGTGCCATCTGGGACAGGGTGAACACTGAAGCTTTCTTT.

This clonotype was found many times. The junction departs from the called germline gene at one end, perhaps through a read error. V usage is TRBV5-1 and J usage is TRBJ2-7; no clear D. Germline CDR1 is SGHRS and CDR2 is YFSETQ. The CDR3 is 13 residues long. The CDR3, as DNA: TGTGCCAGCAGCTCAGACGGCTCCTACGAGCAGTACTTC. It yields the protein CASSSDGSYEQYF.